This T cell receptor beta chain was captured in a study of CD8+ T cells in alopecia areata. Study at large: Tofacitinib was given for 6 to 18 months, then stopped for 6 months.

Isolated RNA was reverse transcribed into cDNA used as the sequencing template. Sequencing was performed with immunoSEQ multiplex PCR; in TCRdb, only in-frame clones are kept and a portion is missing. The table lists 150,000 to 200,000 clones, around 64% of them singletons. From alopecia areata patients, lesional scalp punch biopsies and peripheral blood were collected. Using a FACSAria, the CD4+ and CD8+ T cells were sorted from the PBMCs. This sequence originates from a human donor with alopecia areata. This specimen consisted of CD8+ T cells sorted from blood, obtained at week 0.

The DNA for the CDR3 is TGCAGCGTTGAAGATTCGCCCCCGACAGGGGGCGCGGATGGCTACACCTTC. Amino acid sequence: CSVEDSPPTGGADGYTF. V gene TRBV29-1 combines with J gene TRBJ1-2; 10 bases are a match to TRBD1. Germline CDR1 and CDR2: SQVTM and ANQGSEA. CDR3 length equals 17 residues. Losses at the gene ends were 0 bases for V and 6 bases for J; bases not matched to a gene: 13. The full variable domain, with the rest looked up from reference TRBV29-1 and TRBJ1-2, is SAVISQKPSRDICQRGTSLTIQCQVDSQVTMMFWYRQQPGQSLTLIATANQGSEATYESGFVIDKFPISRPNLTFSTLTVSNMSPEDSSIYLCSVEDSPPTGGADGYTFGSGTRLTVV.